This entry is about one T cell receptor beta chain. One end of the junction does not line up with germline, which may come from a read error. These data are taken from a study of blood T cell repertoires in COVID-19. The CDR3 length is 16 residues. Germline assignment: CDR1 SEHNR and CDR2 FQNEAQ (reference sequence). Clones were read by immunoSEQ multiplex PCR, and TCRdb kept only the in-frame ones, dropping some. The profile shows 70,000 to 95,000 clones, 86% of them singletons. The chain recombines TRBV7-9 with TRBJ2-3; D is unclear. Sequencing was performed on peripheral blood. The receptor was isolated from a human donor in a cohort sampled during active COVID-19. Here the CDR3 reads CANSLEAETFTDTQYF. The CDR3 DNA reads as TGTGCCAACAGCTTAGAGGCTGAGACTTTCACAGATACGCAGTATTTT.